This T cell receptor beta chain was captured by sequencing in a study of radiation and T cells in renal cell carcinoma. Study-wide points: Dominant CDR3 motifs occupied more repertoire in irradiated than control tumors.

Assay: immunoSEQ multiplex PCR; the TCRdb copy retains only in-frame clones and omits some. The table lists roughly 3,500 clones, more than 70% of them singletons. V lost 1 base and J 9 bases, leaving 9 bases between the germline ends. The CDR3 totals 12 residues. CDR1 and CDR2 from the germline V gene are SGHTA and FQGNSA. Regarding treatment: treatment-naive control, cytoreductive nephrectomy. Details on this clone: Antigen specificity is unknown.

Sample: tumor tissue, taken from a patient whose treatment was nephrectomy without radiotherapy. V is TRBV7-2 and J is TRBJ1-2; D gene uncertain. This TCR derives from a man in his forties or fifties with renal cell carcinoma. The CDR3 reads CASSLGPSSYTF. CDR3 in DNA: TGTGCCAGCAGCTTAGGACCCAGCAGCTACACCTTC.